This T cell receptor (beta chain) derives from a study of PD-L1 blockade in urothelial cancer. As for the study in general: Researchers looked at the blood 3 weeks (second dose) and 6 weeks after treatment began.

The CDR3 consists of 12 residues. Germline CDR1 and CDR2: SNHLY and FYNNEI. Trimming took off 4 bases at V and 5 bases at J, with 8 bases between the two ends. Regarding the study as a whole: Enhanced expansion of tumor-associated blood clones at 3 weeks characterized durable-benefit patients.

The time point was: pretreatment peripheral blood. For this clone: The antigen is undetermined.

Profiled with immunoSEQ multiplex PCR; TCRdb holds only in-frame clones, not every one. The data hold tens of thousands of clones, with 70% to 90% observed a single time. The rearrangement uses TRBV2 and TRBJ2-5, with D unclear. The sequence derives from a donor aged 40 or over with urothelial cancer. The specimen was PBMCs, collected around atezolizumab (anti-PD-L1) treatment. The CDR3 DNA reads TGTGCCAGCAGTGGACTTCCGGAGACCCAGTACTTC. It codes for CASSGLPETQYF.